This T cell receptor (beta chain) was obtained from a study of T cell responses to AZD1222 COVID-19 vaccine. Study summary: Samples with a second dose at about 4 or about 12 weeks were pooled together. Study-wide results and limits: Spike regions recognized by vaccine-associated CD4 TCRs spanned the protein, led by 160-218 and 743-854. Only after the peak T cell response were repertoires sampled. Only a handful of AZD1222 recipients were seropositive at baseline.

V was trimmed by 1 base and J by 1 base, leaving 7 bases between them. Germline loops: CDR1 LNHDA, CDR2 SQIVND (reference sequence). This CDR3 comprises 14 residues. Of note for this clone: Its antigen remains unidentified.

The method was immunoSEQ multiplex PCR; TCRdb's version includes in-frame clones alone and lacks a portion of them. Of about 140,000 clones listed, 89% are singletons. The chain carries TRBV19 and TRBJ1-1; no reliable D call. This clonotype originated in an adult in good health. Sample: peripheral blood, taken on day 0 of AZD1222 vaccination. CDR3 sequence: CASSIGAGNTEAFF. CDR3 bases: TGTGCCAGTAGTATAGGGGCGGGGAACACTGAAGCTTTCTTT.